This T cell receptor beta chain originates from a study of T cells in Graves' hyperthyroidism and ophthalmopathy. PBMCs came from less than 11 ml fresh peripheral blood. Points on this clonotype: Antigen: not known.

Whole-study results and caveats: Among thyroid clonotypes expanded above 0.001, most also appeared in blood. By a 13 V-J model, ophthalmopathy was set apart from stable hyperthyroidism. Ophthalmopathy got predicted by the model a median around six months before its onset.

RNA transcripts served as the template for amplifying TCR beta CDR3 regions. With the HTBI primer set, the TCR CDR3 went through a first round of RT-PCR. From the multiplex PCR reads, TCRdb called clonotypes with MiXCR, one entry per CDR3 protein. The sample records 300,000 to 450,000 distinct CDR3 sequences, 15% to 19% being singletons. Between the trimmed V and J ends, which lost 1 base and 5 bases, there was a span of 18 bases. Per the germline V gene, CDR1 is SGHAT and CDR2 is FQNNGV. This CDR3 has 17 residues. The sample consisted of blood. The clonotype originates from a woman aged 18-35 years with Graves' hyperthyroidism that later progressed to Graves' ophthalmopathy. This sequence joins TRBV11-2 and TRBJ2-1; D is ambiguous. The CDR3 DNA sequence: TGTGCCAGCAGCTTAGGAGAGTACTCCAAGAGGAACAATGAGCAGTTCTTC. Translated, it gives CASSLGEYSKRNNEQFF.